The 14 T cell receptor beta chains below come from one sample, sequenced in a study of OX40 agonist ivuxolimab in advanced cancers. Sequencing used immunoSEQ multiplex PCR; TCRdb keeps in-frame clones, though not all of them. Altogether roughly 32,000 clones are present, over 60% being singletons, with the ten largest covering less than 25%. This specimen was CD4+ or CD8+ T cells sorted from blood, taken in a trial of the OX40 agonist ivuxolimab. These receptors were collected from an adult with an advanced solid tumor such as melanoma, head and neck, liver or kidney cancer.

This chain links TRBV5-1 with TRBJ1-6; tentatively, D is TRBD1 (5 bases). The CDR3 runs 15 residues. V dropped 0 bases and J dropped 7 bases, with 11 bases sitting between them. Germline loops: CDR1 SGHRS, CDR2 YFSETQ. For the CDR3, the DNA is TGCGCCAGCAGCTTGGAATCAGGGATGAATTCACCCCTCCACTTT. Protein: CASSLESGMNSPLHF.

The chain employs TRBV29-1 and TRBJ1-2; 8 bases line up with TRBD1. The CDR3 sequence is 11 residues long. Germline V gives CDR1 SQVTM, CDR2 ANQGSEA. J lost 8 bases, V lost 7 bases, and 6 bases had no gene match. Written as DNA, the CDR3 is TGCAGCGCTTCAGGGGGCTCGGGCTACACCTTC. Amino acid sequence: CSASGGSGYTF.

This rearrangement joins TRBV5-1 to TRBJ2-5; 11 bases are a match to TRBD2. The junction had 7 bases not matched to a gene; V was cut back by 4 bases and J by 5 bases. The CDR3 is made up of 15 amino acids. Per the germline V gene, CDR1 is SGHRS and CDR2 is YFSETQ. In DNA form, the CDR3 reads TGCGCCAGCAGCAACGGCCGGACTAGCGGGGAGACCCAGTACTTC. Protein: CASSNGRTSGETQYF.

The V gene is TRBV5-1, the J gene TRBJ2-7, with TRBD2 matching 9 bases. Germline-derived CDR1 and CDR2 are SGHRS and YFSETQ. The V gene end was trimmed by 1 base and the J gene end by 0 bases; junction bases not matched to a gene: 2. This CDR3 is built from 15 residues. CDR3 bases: TGCGCCAGCAGCTTGTATAGCGGGGGCTCCTACGAGCAGTACTTC. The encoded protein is CASSLYSGGSYEQYF.

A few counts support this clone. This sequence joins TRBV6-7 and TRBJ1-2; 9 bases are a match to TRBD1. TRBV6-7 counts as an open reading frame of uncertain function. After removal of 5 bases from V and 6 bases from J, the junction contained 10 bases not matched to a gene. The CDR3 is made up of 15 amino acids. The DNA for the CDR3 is TGTGCCAGCAGTCCCCGGGACAGGGTTACTGATGGCTACACCTTC. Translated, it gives CASSPRDRVTDGYTF.

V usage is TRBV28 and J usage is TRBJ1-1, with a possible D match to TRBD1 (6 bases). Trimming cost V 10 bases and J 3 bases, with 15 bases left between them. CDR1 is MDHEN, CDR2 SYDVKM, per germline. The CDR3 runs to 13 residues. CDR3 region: CATVGGGDTEAFF. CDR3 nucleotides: TGTGCCACAGTAGGGGGGGGAGACACTGAAGCTTTCTTT.

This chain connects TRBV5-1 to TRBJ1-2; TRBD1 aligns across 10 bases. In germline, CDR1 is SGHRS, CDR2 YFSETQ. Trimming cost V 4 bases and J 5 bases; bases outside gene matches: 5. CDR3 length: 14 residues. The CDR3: CASSVPGQGYGYTF. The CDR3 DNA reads TGCGCCAGCAGCGTACCGGGACAGGGGTATGGCTACACCTTC.

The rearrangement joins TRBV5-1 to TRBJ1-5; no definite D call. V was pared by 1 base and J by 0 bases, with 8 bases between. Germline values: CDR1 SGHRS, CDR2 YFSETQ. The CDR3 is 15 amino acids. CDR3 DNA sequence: TGCGCCAGCAGCTTGAATGGCGATAGCAATCAGCCCCAGCATTTT. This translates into CASSLNGDSNQPQHF.

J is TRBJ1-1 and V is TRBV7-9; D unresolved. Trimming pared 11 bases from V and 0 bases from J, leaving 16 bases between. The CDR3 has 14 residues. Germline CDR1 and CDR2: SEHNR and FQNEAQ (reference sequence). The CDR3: CAVLNKKLNTEAFF. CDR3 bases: TGTGCCGTTCTTAACAAGAAATTGAACACTGAAGCTTTCTTT.

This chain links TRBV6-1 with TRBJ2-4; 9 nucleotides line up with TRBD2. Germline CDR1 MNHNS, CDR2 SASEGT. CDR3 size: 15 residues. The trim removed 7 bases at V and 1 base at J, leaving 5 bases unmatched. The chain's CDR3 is CASTESGGAKNIQYF. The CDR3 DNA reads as TGTGCCAGCACGGAAAGCGGGGGGGCCAAAAACATTCAGTACTTC.

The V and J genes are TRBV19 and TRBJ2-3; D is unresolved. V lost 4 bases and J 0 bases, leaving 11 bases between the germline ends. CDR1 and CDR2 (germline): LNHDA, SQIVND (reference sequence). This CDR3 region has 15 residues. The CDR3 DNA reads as TGTGCCAGTAGTACCCAATTTTATAGCACAGATACGCAGTATTTT. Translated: CASSTQFYSTDTQYF.

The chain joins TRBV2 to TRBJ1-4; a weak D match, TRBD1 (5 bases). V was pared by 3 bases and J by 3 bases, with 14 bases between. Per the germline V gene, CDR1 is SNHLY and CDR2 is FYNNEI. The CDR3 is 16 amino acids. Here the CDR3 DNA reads TGTGCCAGCAGTGATGGGGGAAGGAGGGCTAATGAAAAACTGTTTTTT. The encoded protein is CASSDGGRRANEKLFF. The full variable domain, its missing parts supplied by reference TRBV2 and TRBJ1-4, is EPEVTQTPSHQVTQMGQEVILRCVPISNHLYFYWYRQILGQKVEFLVSFYNNEISEKSEIFDDQFSVERPDGSNFTLKIRSTKLEDSAMYFCASSDGGRRANEKLFFGSGTQLSVL.

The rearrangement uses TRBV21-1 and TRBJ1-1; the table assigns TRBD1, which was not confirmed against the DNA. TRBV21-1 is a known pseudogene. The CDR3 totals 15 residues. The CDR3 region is CASSKRDSMNTEAFF. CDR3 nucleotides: TGTGCCAGCAGCAAGAGGGACAGCATGAACACTGAAGCTTTCTTT.

The CDR3 region is CASSVSGGSYNEQFF. CDR3 nucleotide sequence: TGTGCCAGCAGCGTATCGGGGGGGAGCTACAATGAGCAGTTCTTC. The chain links TRBV11-2 to TRBJ2-1; 8 bases are a match to TRBD2. The J segment lost 3 bases and the V segment lost 5 bases, leaving 6 bases of the junction unmatched. The CDR3 length is 15 residues. Per the germline V gene, CDR1 is SGHAT and CDR2 is FQNNGV.